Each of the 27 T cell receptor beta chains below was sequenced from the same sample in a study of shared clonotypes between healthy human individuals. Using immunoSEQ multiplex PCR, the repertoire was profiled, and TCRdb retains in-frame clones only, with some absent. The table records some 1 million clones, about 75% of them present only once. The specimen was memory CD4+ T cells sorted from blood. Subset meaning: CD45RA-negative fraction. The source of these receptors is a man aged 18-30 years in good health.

The CDR3 DNA reads TGCGCCAGCAGCCAAGAGAGGCAGGGAAATCAGCCCCAGCATTTT. Translated, it gives CASSQERQGNQPQHF. The chain couples TRBV4-3 to TRBJ1-5; possible D gene TRBD1, 5 bases. The germline CDR1 and CDR2 sequences are LGHNA and YSLEER. V was pared by 0 bases and J by 4 bases, with 10 bases between. This CDR3 contains 15 residues.

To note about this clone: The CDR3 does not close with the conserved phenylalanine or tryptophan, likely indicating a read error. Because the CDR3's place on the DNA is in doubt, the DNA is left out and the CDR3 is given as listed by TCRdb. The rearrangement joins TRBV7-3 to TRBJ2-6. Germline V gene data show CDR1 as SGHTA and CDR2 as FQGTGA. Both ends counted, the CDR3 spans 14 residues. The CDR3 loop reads CASSQSLDAYKVGL.

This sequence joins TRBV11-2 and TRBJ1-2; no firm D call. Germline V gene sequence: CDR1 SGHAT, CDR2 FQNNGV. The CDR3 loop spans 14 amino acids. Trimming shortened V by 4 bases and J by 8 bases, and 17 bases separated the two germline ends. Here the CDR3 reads CASSSGDGSRGYTF. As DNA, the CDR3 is TGTGCCAGCAGCTCGGGCGACGGATCTAGGGGCTACACCTTC.

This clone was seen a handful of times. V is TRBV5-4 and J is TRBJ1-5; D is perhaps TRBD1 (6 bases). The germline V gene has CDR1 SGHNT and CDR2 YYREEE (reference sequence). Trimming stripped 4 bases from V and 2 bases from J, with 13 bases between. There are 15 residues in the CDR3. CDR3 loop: CASSLWGAGNQPQHF. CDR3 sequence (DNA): TGTGCCAGCAGCCTGTGGGGGGCGGGCAATCAGCCCCAGCATTTT.

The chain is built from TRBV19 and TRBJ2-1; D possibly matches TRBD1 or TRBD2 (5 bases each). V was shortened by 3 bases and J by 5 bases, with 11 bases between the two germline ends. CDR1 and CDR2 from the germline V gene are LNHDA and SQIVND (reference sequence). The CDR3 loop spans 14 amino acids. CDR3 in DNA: TGTGCCAGTAGTATCTTCCTGGGGGACAATGAGCAGTTCTTC. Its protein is CASSIFLGDNEQFF.

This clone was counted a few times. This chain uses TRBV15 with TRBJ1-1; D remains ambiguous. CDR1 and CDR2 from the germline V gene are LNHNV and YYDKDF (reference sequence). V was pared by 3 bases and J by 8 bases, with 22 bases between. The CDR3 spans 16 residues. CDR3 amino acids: CATSSRGGGDRREAFF. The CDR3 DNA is TGTGCCACCAGCAGTCGCGGTGGAGGAGATCGTCGAGAAGCTTTCTTT. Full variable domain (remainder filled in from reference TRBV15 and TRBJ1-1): DAMVIQNPRYQVTQFGKPVTLSCSQTLNHNVMYWYQQKSSQAPKLLFHYYDKDFNNEADTPDNFQSRRPNTSFCFLDIRSPGLGDTAMYLCATSSRGGGDRREAFFGQGTRLTVV.

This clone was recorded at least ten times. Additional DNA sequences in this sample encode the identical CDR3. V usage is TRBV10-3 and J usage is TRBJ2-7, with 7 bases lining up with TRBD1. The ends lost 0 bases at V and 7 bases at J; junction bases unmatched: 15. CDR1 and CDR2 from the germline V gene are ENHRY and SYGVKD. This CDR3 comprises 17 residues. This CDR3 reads CAISESSLDRETNEQYF. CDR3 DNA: TGTGCCATCAGTGAGTCGTCATTAGACAGGGAGACGAATGAGCAGTACTTC.

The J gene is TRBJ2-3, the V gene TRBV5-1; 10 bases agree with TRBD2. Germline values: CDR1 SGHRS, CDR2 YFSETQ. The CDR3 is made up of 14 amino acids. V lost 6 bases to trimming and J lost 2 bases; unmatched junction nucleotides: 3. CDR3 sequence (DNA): TGCGCCAGCAAACTAGCGGGATACACAGATACGCAGTATTTT. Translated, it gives CASKLAGYTDTQYF.

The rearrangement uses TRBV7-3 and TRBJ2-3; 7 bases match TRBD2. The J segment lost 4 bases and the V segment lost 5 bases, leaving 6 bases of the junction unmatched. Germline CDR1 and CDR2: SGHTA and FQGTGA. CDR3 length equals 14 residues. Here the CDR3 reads CASSRGGGADTQYF. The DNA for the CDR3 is TGTGCCAGCAGCCGCGGGGGAGGCGCAGATACGCAGTATTTT.

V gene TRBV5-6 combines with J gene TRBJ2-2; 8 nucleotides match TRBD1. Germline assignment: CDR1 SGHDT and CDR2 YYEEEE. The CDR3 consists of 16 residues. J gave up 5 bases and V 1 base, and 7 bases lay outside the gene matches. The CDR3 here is CASSLFAGGRTGELFF. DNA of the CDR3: TGTGCCAGCAGCTTGTTTGCAGGGGGCCGTACCGGGGAGCTGTTTTTT.

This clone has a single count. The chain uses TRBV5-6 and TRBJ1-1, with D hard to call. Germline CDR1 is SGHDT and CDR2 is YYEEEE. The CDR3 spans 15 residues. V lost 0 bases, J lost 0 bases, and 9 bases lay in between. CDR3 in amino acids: CASSLAVNMNTEAFF. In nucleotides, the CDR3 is TGTGCCAGCAGCTTGGCTGTCAACATGAACACTGAAGCTTTCTTT.

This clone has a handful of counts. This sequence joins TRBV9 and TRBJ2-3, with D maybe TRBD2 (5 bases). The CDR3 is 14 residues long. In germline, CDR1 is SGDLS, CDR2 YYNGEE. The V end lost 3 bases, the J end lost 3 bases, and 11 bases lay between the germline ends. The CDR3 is CASSAISGTDTQYF. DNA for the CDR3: TGTGCCAGCAGCGCTATCTCGGGGACAGATACGCAGTATTTT.

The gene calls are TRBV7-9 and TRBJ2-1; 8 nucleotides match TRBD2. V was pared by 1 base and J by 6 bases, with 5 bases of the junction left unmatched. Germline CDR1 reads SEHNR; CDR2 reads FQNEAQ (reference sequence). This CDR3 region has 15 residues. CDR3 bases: TGTGCCAGCAGCTTAGGAGCGGGAGTCCGCAATGAGCAGTTCTTC. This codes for CASSLGAGVRNEQFF.

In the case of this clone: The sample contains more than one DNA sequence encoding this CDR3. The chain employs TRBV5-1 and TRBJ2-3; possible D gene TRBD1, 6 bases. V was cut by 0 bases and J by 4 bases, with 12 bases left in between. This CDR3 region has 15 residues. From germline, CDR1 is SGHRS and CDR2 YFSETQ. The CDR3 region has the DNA TGCGCCAGCAGCTTGGAACAGGGTGGCGCAGATACGCAGTATTTT. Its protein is CASSLEQGGADTQYF.

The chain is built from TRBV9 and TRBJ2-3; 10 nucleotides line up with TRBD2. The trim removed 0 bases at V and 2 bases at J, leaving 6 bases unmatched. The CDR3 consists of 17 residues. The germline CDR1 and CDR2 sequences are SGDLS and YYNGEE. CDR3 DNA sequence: TGTGCCAGCAGCGTAGTTTCACTAGCGGGGTTCACAGATACGCAGTATTTT. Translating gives CASSVVSLAGFTDTQYF. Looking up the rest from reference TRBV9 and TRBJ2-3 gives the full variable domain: DSGVTQTPKHLITATGQRVTLRCSPRSGDLSVYWYQQSLDQGLQFLIQYYNGEERAKGNILERFSAQQFPDLHSELNLSSLELGDSALYFCASSVVSLAGFTDTQYFGPGTRLTVL.

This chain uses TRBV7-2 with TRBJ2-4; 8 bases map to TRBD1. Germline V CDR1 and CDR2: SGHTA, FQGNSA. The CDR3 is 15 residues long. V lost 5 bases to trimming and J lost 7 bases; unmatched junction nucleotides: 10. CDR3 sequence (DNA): TGTGCCAGCAGCGCGAGGGGGCAGGGGGCCAACATTCAGTACTTC. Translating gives CASSARGQGANIQYF. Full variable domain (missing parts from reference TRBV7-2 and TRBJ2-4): GAGVSQSPSNKVTEKGKDVELRCDPISGHTALYWYRQSLGQGLEFLIYFQGNSAPDKSGLPSDRFSAERTGGSVSTLTIQRTQQEDSAVYLCASSARGQGANIQYFGAGTRLSVL.

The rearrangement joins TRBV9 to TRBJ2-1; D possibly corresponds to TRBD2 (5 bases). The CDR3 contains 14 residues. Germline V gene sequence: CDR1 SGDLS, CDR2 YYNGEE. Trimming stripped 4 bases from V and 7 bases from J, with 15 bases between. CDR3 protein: CASSRDAISNEQFF. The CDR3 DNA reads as TGTGCCAGCAGCCGGGATGCCATATCTAATGAGCAGTTCTTC. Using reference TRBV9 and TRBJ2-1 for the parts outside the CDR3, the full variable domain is DSGVTQTPKHLITATGQRVTLRCSPRSGDLSVYWYQQSLDQGLQFLIQYYNGEERAKGNILERFSAQQFPDLHSELNLSSLELGDSALYFCASSRDAISNEQFFGPGTRLTVL.

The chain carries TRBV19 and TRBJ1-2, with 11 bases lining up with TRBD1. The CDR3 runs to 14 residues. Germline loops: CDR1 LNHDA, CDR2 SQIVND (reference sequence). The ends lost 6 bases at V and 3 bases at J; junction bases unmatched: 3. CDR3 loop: CASSGTGGYYGYTF. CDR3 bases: TGTGCCAGTAGCGGGACAGGGGGATACTATGGCTACACCTTC.

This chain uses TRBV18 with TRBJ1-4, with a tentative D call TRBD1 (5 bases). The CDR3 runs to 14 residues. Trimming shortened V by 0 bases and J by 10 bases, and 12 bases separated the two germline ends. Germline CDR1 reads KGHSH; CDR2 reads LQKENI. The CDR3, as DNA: TGTGCCAGCTCACCACCGGGTCCTGGGGGAAAACTGTTTTTT. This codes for CASSPPGPGGKLFF.

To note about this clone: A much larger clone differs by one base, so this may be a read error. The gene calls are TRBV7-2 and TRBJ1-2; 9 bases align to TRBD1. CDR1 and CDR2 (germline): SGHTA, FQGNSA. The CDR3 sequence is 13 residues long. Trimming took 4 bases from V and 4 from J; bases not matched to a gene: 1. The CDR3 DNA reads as TGTGCCAGCAGCTCGGACAGGGGCTATGGCTACACCTTC. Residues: CASSSDRGYGYTF.

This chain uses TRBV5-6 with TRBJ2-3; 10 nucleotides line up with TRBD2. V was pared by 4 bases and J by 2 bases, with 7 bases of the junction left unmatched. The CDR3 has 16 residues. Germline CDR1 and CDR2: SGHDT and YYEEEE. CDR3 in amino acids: CASSRRAGGLTDTQYF. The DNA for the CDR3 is TGTGCCAGCAGCCGACGAGCGGGAGGGCTCACAGATACGCAGTATTTT.

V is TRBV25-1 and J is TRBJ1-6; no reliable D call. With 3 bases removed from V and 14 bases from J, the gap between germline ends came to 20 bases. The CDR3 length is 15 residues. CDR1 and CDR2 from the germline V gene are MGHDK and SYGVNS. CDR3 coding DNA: TGTGCCAGCAGTGACGACGGAAAGTCTATCGGGGCCCTCCACTTT. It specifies CASSDDGKSIGALHF.

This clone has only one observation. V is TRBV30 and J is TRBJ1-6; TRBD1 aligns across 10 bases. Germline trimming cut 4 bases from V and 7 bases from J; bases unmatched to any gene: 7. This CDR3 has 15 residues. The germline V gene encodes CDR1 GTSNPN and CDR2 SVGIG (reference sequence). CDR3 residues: CAWMLDRGRNSPLHF. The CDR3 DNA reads TGTGCCTGGATGCTAGACAGGGGGCGGAATTCACCCCTCCACTTT.

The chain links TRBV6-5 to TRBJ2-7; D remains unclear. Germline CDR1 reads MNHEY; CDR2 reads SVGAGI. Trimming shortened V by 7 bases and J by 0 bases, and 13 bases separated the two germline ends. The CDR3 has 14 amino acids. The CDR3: CASNTPDGSYEQYF. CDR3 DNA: TGTGCCAGCAACACCCCTGACGGCTCCTACGAGCAGTACTTC.

In DNA form, the CDR3 reads TGTGCCAGCAGCTCCCCGGGCCGGGGACTGAACACTGAAGCTTTCTTT. Translating it yields CASSSPGRGLNTEAFF. J is TRBJ1-1 and V is TRBV7-2, with D possibly matching TRBD1 (5 bases). From germline, CDR1 is SGHTA and CDR2 FQGNSA. The germline V and J ends were trimmed by 4 bases and 0 bases, with 15 bases remaining between them. This CDR3 comprises 16 residues.

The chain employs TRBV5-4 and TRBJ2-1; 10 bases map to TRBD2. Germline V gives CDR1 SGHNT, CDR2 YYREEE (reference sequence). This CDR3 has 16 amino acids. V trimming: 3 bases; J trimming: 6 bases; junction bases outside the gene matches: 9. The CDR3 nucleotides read TGTGCCAGCAGCTGGTCCATAGCGGGAGGTTCCAATGAGCAGTTCTTC. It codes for CASSWSIAGGSNEQFF.

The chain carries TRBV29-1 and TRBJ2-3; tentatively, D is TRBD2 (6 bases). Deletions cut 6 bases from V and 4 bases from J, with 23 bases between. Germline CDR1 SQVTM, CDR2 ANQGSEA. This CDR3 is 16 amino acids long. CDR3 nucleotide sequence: TGCAGCGTGACGGGACTGGAGCAGGGAGGCCCAGATACGCAGTATTTT. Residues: CSVTGLEQGGPDTQYF.